Listed here are 7 T cell receptor beta chains from one sample, sequenced in a study of molecular identifiers for immune sequencing clone quantification. From the PCR reads, TCRdb called clonotypes with MiXCR, one entry per CDR3 protein. The sample yields fewer than 25,000 distinct CDR3 sequences, about 15% seen once. Sequenced input: naive CD8+ T cells from blood, with Jurkat cell RNA spiked in. Regarding subset: FACS-sorted CD8+CD4-CCR7+CD45RA+ naive T cells. These receptors all come from a human donor in good health. Some libraries in this study had Jurkat cell RNA spiked in.

Regarding this clonotype: At one of its ends the junction is not consistent with the germline gene, which may arise from a read error. The rearrangement links TRBV7-9 to TRBJ1-1, with TRBD1 matching over 8 bases. The CDR3 loop spans 14 amino acids. Germline-derived CDR1 and CDR2 are SEHNR and FQNEAQ (reference sequence). The CDR3 sequence is CAGSSTGEGTGAFF. CDR3 in DNA: TGTGCCGGCAGCTCGACAGGGGAGGGCACTGGAGCTTTCTTT. The variable domain in full, with the rest retrieved from reference TRBV7-9 and TRBJ1-1, is DTGVSQNPRHKITKRGQNVTFRCDPISEHNRLYWYRQTLGQGPEFLTYFQNEAQLEKSRLLSDRFSAERPKGSFSTLEIQRTEQGDSAMYLCAGSSTGEGTGAFFGQGTRLTVV.

This clonotype was seen at least ten times. The chain combines TRBV9 with TRBJ2-3, with unresolved D. CDR3 length: 12 amino acids. The V end lost 4 bases, the J end lost 6 bases, and 9 bases lay between the germline ends. Looked up from germline, CDR1 is SGDLS and CDR2 is YYNGEE. The CDR3 nucleotides read TGTGCCAGCAGCTCATGGTCGGATACGCAGTATTTT. It codes for CASSSWSDTQYF. The variable domain in full, with the rest retrieved from reference TRBV9 and TRBJ2-3, is DSGVTQTPKHLITATGQRVTLRCSPRSGDLSVYWYQQSLDQGLQFLIQYYNGEERAKGNILERFSAQQFPDLHSELNLSSLELGDSALYFCASSSWSDTQYFGPGTRLTVL.

This clonotype was observed many times. CDR3 amino acids: CATSDSTMDRPYGYTF. DNA for the CDR3: TGTGCCACCAGTGATTCGACGATGGACAGGCCTTATGGCTACACCTTC. The rearrangement links TRBV24-1 to TRBJ1-2; 7 bases align to TRBD1. The CDR3 has 16 amino acids. CDR1 is KGHDR and CDR2 is SFDVKD in the germline V gene. After removal of 2 bases from V and 5 bases from J, the junction contained 10 bases not matched to a gene.

Worth noting for this clonotype: This may arise from a read error, as a much more abundant clone is one base away. This chain joins TRBV12-3 or TRBV12-4 and TRBJ2-3; 13 positions match TRBD2. With 11 bases clipped from V and 9 bases from J, the junction kept 11 bases outside the gene matches. This CDR3 comprises 14 residues. The CDR3 region has the DNA TGTGCCGGTCTGGGAGGACTAGCGGGAGACACGCAGTATTTT. Encoded protein: CAGLGGLAGDTQYF.

This clonotype was observed at least ten times. The V gene is TRBV27, the J gene TRBJ2-3; TRBD2 is a possible D gene (5 bases). The CDR3 runs to 15 residues. Trimming took 7 bases from V and 2 from J, leaving 16 bases between them. CDR1 is MNHEY, CDR2 SMNVEV, per germline (reference sequence). For the CDR3, the DNA is TGTGCCAGCACCCCAATGGGTAGCGTCACAGATACGCAGTATTTT. It codes for CASTPMGSVTDTQYF.

This clonotype came up many times. The junction and the germline gene differ at one end; a read error may be behind it. The genes are TRBV28 and TRBJ2-7; 9 bases agree with TRBD2. This CDR3 is built from 15 residues. Germline values: CDR1 MDHEN, CDR2 SYDVKM. The CDR3 sequence is CASSLDTAGGSPRNF. Here the CDR3 DNA reads TGTGCCAGCAGCTTGGACACAGCGGGAGGTTCTCCGAGAAACTTC.

This clonotype was recorded at least ten times. The chain employs TRBV7-9 and TRBJ1-1; 7 bases line up with TRBD1. Germline V lookup: CDR1 SEHNR, CDR2 FQNEAQ (reference sequence). CDR3 length equals 15 residues. V dropped 5 bases and J dropped 1; count of bases not matched to a gene: 7. The CDR3 DNA reads as TGTGCCAGCAGCCTCCAACAGGGGCAGAACACTGAAGCTTTCTTT. It specifies CASSLQQGQNTEAFF.